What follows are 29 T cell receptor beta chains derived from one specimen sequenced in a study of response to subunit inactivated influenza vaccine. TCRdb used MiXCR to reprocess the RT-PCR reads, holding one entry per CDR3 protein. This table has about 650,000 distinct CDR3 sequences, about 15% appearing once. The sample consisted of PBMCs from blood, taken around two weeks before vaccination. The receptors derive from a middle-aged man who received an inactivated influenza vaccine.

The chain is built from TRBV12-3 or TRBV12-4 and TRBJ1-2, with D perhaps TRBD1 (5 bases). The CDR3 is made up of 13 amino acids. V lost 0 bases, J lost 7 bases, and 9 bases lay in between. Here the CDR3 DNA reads TGTGCCAGCAGTTTAGCGAAAGGGGCTGGCTACACCTTC. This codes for CASSLAKGAGYTF.

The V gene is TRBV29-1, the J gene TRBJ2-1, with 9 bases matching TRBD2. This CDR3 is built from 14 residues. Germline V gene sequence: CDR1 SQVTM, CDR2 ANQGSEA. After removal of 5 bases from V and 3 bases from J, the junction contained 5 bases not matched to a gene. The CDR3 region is CSVPGTSRYNEQFF. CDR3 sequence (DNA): TGCAGCGTTCCCGGGACTAGCCGCTACAATGAGCAGTTCTTC.

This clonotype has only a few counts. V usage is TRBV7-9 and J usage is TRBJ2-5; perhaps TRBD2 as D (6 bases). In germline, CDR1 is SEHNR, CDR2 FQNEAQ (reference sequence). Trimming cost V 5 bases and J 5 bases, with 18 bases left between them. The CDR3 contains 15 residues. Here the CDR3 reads CASSPGGNTLETQYF. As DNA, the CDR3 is TGTGCCAGCAGCCCTGGGGGGAACACTTTGGAGACCCAGTACTTC.

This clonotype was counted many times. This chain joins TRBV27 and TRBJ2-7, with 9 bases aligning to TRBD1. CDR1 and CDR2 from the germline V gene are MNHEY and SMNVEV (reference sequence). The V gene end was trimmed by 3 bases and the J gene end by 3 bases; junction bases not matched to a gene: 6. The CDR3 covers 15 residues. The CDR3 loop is CASSFSPDRGYEQYF. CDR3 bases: TGTGCCAGCAGTTTTTCCCCGGACAGGGGCTACGAGCAGTACTTC.

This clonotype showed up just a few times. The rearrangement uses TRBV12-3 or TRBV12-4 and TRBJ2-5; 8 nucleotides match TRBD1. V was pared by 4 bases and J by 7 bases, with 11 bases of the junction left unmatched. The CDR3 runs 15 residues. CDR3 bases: TGTGCCAGCAGTTCCGACCAGACAGGGGCAAGGACCCAGTACTTC. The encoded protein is CASSSDQTGARTQYF.

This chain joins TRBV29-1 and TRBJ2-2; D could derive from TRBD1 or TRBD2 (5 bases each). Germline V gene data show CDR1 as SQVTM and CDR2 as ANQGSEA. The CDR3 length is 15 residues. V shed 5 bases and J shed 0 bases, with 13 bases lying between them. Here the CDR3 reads CSVYSGTANTGELFF. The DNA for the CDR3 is TGCAGCGTTTATTCCGGGACGGCGAACACCGGGGAGCTGTTTTTT.

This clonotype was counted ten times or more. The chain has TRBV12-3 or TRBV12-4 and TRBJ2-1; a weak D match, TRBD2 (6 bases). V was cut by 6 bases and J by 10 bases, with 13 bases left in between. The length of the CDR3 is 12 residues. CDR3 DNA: TGTGCCAGCAGGGATCATCTAGCGGAGCAGTTCTTC. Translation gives CASRDHLAEQFF.

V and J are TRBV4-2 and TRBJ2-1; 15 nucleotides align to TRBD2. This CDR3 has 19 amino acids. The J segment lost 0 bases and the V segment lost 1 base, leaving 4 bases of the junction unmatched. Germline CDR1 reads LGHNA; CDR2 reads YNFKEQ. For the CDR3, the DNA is TGTGCCAGCAGCCAAGGGACTAGCGGGAGGGTAAGCTCCTACAATGAGCAGTTCTTC. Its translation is CASSQGTSGRVSSYNEQFF.

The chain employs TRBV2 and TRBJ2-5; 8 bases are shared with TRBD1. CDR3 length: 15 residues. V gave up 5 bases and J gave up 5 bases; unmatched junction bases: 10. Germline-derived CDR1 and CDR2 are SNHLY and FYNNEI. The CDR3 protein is CASSLRQGFGETQYF. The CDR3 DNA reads TGTGCCAGCAGTCTACGACAGGGGTTTGGGGAGACCCAGTACTTC.

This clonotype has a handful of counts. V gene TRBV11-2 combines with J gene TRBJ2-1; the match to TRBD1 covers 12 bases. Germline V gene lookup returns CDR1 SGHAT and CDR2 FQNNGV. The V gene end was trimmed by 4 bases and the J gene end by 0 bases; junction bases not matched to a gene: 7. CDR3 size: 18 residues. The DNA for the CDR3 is TGTGCCAGCAGCTCCGGGACAGGGGGCGAAGGCTCCTACAATGAGCAGTTCTTC. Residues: CASSSGTGGEGSYNEQFF.

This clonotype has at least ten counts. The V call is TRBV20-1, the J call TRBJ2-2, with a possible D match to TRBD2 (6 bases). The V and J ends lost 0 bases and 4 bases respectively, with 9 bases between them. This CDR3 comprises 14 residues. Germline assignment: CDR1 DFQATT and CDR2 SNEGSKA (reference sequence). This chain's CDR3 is CSARDFGGTGELFF. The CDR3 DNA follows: TGCAGTGCTAGAGATTTCGGGGGCACCGGGGAGCTGTTTTTT.

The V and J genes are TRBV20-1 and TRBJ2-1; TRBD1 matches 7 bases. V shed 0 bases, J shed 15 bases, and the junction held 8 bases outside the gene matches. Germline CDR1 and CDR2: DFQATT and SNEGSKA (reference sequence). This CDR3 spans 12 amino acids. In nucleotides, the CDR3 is TGCAGTGCTAGAGACCCCGACAGGGCGCGGTTCTTC. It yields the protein CSARDPDRARFF.

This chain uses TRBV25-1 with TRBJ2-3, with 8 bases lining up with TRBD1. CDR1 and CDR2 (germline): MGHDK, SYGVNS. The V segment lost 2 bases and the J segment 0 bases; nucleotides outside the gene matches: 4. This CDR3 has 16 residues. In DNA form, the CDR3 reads TGTGCCAGCAGTGAACGGACAGGGATAAGCACAGATACGCAGTATTTT. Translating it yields CASSERTGISTDTQYF. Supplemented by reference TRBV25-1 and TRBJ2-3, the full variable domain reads EADIYQTPRYLVIGTGKKITLECSQTMGHDKMYWYQQDPGMELHLIHYSYGVNSTEKGDLSSESTVSRIRTEHFPLTLESARPSHTSQYLCASSERTGISTDTQYFGPGTRLTVL.

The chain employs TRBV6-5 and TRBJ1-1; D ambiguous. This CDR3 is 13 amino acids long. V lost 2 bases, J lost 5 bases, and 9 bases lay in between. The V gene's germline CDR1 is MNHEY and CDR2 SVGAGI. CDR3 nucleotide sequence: TGTGCCAGCAGTTACGGCAAGGTTACTGAAGCTTTCTTT. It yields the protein CASSYGKVTEAFF.

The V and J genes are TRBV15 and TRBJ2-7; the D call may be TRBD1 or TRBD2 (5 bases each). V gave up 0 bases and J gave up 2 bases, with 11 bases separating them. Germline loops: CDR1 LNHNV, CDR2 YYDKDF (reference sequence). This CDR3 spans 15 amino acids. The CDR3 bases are TGTGCCACCAGCAGAGAGCACGGGGCCGCCTACGAGCAGTACTTC. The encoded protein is CATSREHGAAYEQYF.

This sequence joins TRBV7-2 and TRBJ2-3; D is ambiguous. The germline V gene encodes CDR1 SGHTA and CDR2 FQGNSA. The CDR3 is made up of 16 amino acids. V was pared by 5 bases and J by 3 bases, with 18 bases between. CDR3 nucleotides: TGTGCCAGCAGCCTGAATTCGGCCGGTTTTACAGATACGCAGTATTTT. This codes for CASSLNSAGFTDTQYF. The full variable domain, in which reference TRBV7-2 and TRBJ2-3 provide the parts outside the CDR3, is GAGVSQSPSNKVTEKGKDVELRCDPISGHTALYWYRQSLGQGLEFLIYFQGNSAPDKSGLPSDRFSAERTGGSVSTLTIQRTQQEDSAVYLCASSLNSAGFTDTQYFGPGTRLTVL.

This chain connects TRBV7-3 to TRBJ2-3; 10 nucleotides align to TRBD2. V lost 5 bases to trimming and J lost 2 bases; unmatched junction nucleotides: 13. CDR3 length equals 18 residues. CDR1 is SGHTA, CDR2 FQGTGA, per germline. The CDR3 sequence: CASSPRGRAGGNTDTQYF. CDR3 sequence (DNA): TGTGCCAGCAGCCCCCGGGGGAGAGCGGGAGGGAACACAGATACGCAGTATTTT.

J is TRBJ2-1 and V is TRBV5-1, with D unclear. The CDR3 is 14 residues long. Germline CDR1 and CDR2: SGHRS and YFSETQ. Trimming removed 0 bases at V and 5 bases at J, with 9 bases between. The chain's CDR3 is CASSLATAHNEQFF. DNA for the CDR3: TGCGCCAGCAGCTTGGCTACTGCCCACAATGAGCAGTTCTTC.

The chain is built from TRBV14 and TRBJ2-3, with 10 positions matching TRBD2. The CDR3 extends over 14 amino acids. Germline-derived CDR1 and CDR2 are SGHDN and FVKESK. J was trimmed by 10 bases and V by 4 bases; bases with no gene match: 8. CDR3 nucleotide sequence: TGTGCCAGCAGCCCCACGACTAGCGGGCCTGCGCAGTATTTT. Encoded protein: CASSPTTSGPAQYF.

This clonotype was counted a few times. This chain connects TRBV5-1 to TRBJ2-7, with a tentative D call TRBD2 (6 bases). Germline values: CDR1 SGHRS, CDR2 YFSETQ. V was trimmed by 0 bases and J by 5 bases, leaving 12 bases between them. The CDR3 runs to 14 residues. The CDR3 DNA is TGCGCCAGCAGCTTGGGGGTAGCGGATGACGAGCAGTACTTC. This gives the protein CASSLGVADDEQYF.

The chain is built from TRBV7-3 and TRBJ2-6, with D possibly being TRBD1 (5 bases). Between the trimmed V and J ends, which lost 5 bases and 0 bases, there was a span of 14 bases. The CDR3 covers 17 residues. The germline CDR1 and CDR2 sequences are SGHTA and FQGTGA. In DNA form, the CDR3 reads TGTGCCAGCAGCCCCCAGGGTTCGAGCTCTGGGGCCAACGTCCTGACTTTC. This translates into CASSPQGSSSGANVLTF. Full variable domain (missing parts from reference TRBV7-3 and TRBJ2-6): GAGVSQTPSNKVTEKGKYVELRCDPISGHTALYWYRQSLGQGPEFLIYFQGTGAADDSGLPNDRFFAVRPEGSVSTLKIQRTERGDSAVYLCASSPQGSSSGANVLTFGAGSRLTVL.

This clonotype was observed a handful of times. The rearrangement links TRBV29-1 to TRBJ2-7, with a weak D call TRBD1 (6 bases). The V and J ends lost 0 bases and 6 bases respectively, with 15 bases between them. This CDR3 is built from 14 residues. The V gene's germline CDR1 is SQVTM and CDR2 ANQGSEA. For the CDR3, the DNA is TGCAGCGTTGAAGATCTTAGAGGGGGAAGCGAGCAGTACTTC. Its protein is CSVEDLRGGSEQYF.

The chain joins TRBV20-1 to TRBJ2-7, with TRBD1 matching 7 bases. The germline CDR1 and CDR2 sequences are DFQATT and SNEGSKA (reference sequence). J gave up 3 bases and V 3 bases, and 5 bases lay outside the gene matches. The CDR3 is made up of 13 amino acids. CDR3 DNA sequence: TGCAGTGCTAGGAGAGGGGGCAACTACGAGCAGTACTTC. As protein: CSARRGGNYEQYF.

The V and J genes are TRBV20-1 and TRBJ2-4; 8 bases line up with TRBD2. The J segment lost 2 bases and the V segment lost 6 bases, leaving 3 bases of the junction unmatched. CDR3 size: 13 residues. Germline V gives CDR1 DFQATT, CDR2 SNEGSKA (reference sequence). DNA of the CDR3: TGCAGTGCCTCGGGAGGGCCCAAAAACATTCAGTACTTC. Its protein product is CSASGGPKNIQYF.

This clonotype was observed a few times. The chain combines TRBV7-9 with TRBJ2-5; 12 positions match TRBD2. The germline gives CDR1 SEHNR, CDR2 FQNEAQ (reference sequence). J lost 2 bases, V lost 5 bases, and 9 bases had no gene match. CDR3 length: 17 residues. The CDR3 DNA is TGTGCCAGCAGCCCTAGCCCCGGACTAGCGGGACAAGAGACCCAGTACTTC. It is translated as CASSPSPGLAGQETQYF. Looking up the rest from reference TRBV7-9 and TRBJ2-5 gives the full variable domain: DTGVSQNPRHKITKRGQNVTFRCDPISEHNRLYWYRQTLGQGPEFLTYFQNEAQLEKSRLLSDRFSAERPKGSFSTLEIQRTEQGDSAMYLCASSPSPGLAGQETQYFGPGTRLLVL.

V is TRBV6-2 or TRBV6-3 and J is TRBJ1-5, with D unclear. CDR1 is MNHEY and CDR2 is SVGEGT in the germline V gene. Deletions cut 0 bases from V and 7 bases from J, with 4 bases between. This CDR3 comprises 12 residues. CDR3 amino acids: CASSYSRQPQHF. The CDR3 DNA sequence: TGTGCCAGCAGTTACTCGAGGCAGCCCCAGCATTTT.

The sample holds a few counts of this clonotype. The CDR3 region has the DNA TGTGCCAGCAGCTCCAAACTAGCGGGAGGTCCCTCGGGCAGCGAGCAGTACTTC. This sequence encodes CASSSKLAGGPSGSEQYF. This chain uses TRBV7-6 with TRBJ2-7, with TRBD2 identical over 12 bases. V lost 4 bases, J lost 6 bases, and 16 bases stayed unmatched. The CDR3 has 18 amino acids. In germline, CDR1 is SGHVS, CDR2 FNYEAQ.

The CDR3 DNA reads as TGCGCCAGCAGCTTGCCTCAACCTGATCCCTACGAGCAGTACTTC. Its protein product is CASSLPQPDPYEQYF. V gene TRBV5-1 combines with J gene TRBJ2-7; D remains unclear. CDR1 is SGHRS, CDR2 YFSETQ, per germline. V dropped 1 base and J dropped 2 bases, with 13 bases sitting between them. CDR3 length: 15 residues.

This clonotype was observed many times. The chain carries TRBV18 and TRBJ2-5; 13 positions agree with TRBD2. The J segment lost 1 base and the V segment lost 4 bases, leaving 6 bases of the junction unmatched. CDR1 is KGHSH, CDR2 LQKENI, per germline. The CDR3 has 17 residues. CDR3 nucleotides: TGTGCCAGCTCACTTCGGACTAGCGGGGGATCCCAAGAGACCCAGTACTTC. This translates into CASSLRTSGGSQETQYF.